This TCR beta chain was retrieved from a study of cytomegalovirus exposure and HLA in healthy donors. Researchers ran the PCR with 60 Vbeta and 13 Jbeta primers. In the original analysis: A later analysis counted approximately 80 million unique TCR beta chains, about 10 million shared. The protocol was immunoSEQ multiplex PCR, while the TCRdb copy is restricted to in-frame clones and leaves out a portion. Clone size and the V and J calls come from that table; the DNA yielded D and trimming. The table includes roughly 140,000 clones, roughly 82% detected once. The CDR3 is 19 amino acids. The V gene's germline CDR1 is LGHNA and CDR2 YSLEER. Trimming cost V 4 bases and J 0 bases; bases outside gene matches: 7.

The rearrangement uses TRBV4-3 and TRBJ2-6, with TRBD1 identical over 12 bases. The source is a woman aged 45-65 years in good health and CMV-seropositive. Sequencing was carried out using PBMCs. The CDR3 is CASSLRDRGLVSGANVLTF. The CDR3 nucleotides are TGCGCCAGCAGCCTACGGGACAGGGGGCTGGTCTCTGGGGCCAACGTCCTGACTTTC.